Reported below is one T cell receptor beta chain. This clone has a handful of counts. The antigen it binds to is not known. Base qualities are not provided; no much larger clone lies one nucleotide away. TCRbeta CDR3 regions were amplified from genomic DNA by means of the immunoSEQ Assay, a bias-controlled multiplex PCR. The original pipeline was this. Within the assay, amplification of reference gene primers was used to estimate how many nucleated cells each sample contained. Sequence reads were collapsed and filtered to measure the absolute abundance of every unique TCRbeta CDR3 rearrangement. Productive Simpson clonality was computed per sample as the square root of Simpson's diversity index over productive rearrangements. TCRdb limited this immuneACCESS table to in-frame rearrangements with V and J called. A share of clones is missing; checked studies link under half to unresolved V genes, and the rest is unexplained. The V and J calls and clone size come from that table; D and trimming were worked out from the DNA. This sample holds approximately 210,000 clones; about 85% were observed only once. The ten top clones hold about 10% of the sample.

At one collaborating source in Seattle, patients were enrolled during active infection and were followed longitudinally through the course of disease. Whole blood was collected in K2EDTA tubes by collaborating institutions according to the institutions' own protocols. Collaborator samples were shipped for TCRbeta analysis as frozen whole blood, isolated PBMCs, or DNA extracted from either sample type. The source of the sample is a study of blood T cell repertoires in COVID-19 (dated by TCRdb to about 2020). With regard to the full study: Samples covering the acute and convalescent phases of COVID-19 were provided by collaborators in the United States, Italy and Spain. The material from the prospective study consisted of cDNA or gDNA derived from T cells, B-cell-depleted T cells, or PBMCs. The dataset comprised deeply sampled blood TCRbeta repertoires from subjects exposed to, actively infected with, or recovered from COVID-19. The repertoires were released in a freely available public database intended as a resource for research on the immune response to SARS-CoV-2. Samples were obtained from the ongoing ImmuneRACE study (first 160 participants) and from over 1,000 subjects provided by 6 global collaborators. A de-identified subject ID, COVID-19 status, age in years and sex were almost always included in the sample metadata. Where available, HLA class I and class II types were taken from metadata supplied by the sample provider and were not determined by assay-based typing.

The CDR3, from cysteine to phenylalanine, totals 14 residues. Left in the record is the CDR3 DNA by itself, 42 bases read in frame from the first base. According to the germline V gene, CDR1 reads SGHRS and CDR2 reads YFSETQ. V ends up 3 bases short and J 3 bases short, with an unmatched junction base count of 2. The study at large found these results: How much clinical and demographic metadata was included differed by source and by participant, and the metadata was provided uncurated.

The sequence joins TRBV5-1 to TRBJ1-3; 8 middle bases align to TRBD1. The sample taken for sequencing was peripheral blood. The clonotype was recovered from a woman at least 80 years old with COVID-19, enrolled during active disease. The CDR3 amino acid sequence is: CASSSGTGGNTIYF. The nucleotides read TGCGCCAGCAGCTCGGGGACAGGTGGAAACACCATATATTTT.